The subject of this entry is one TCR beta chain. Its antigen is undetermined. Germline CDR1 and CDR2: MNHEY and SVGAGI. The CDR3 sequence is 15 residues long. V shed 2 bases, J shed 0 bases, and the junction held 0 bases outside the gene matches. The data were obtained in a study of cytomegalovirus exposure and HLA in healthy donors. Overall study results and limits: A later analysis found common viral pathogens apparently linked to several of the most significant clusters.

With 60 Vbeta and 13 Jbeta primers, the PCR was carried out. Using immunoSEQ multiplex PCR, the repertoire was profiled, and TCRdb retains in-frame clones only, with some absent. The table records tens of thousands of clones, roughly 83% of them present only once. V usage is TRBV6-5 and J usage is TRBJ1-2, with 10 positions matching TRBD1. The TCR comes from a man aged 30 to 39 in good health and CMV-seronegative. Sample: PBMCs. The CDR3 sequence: CASSYGTGANYGYTF. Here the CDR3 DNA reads TGTGCCAGCAGTTACGGGACAGGGGCTAACTATGGCTACACCTTC.